This passage covers 2 T cell receptor beta chains from one sample sequenced in a study of blood T cells in healthy people across ages. Primed by a sample-barcoded 5' primer and a J-beta primer mix, a second PCR proceeded for about 7 to 11 cycles. MiXCR, run by TCRdb on the 5' RACE reads, gives a single entry per CDR3 protein. Of some 690,000 distinct CDR3 sequences detected, about 20% appear once; the ten largest clones hold 22%. Material for sequencing was blood. Receptor source: a man aged 65-85 years in good health.

The genes are TRBV7-9 and TRBJ1-1; no definite D call. The CDR3 spans 13 residues. Germline CDR1 SEHNR, CDR2 FQNEAQ (reference sequence). Trimming took 5 bases from V and 0 from J, leaving 7 bases between them. CDR3 residues: CASSEAMNTEAFF. DNA of the CDR3: TGTGCCAGCAGCGAAGCGATGAACACTGAAGCTTTCTTT.

The sample holds many counts of this clonotype. In DNA form, the CDR3 reads TGTGCCAGCAGCTTAGGGGTGGGCACAGATACGCAGTATTTT. Translating gives CASSLGVGTDTQYF. V gene TRBV7-2 combines with J gene TRBJ2-3; D not certain. The CDR3 loop spans 14 amino acids. V dropped 1 base and J dropped 1 base, with 6 bases sitting between them. CDR1 is SGHTA, CDR2 FQGNSA, per germline.